This T cell receptor beta chain stems from a study of blood T cell repertoires in COVID-19. Study-level background: Sites across the United States, Italy and Spain contributed samples from acute and convalescent COVID-19. T cells, B-cell-depleted T cells, or PBMCs supplied cDNA or gDNA.

In the source study's methods: From reference gene primer amplification, estimates of nucleated cell counts were derived. Sequencing used immunoSEQ multiplex PCR; TCRdb keeps in-frame clones, though not all of them. Clone size and the V and J calls come from that table; the DNA yielded D and trimming. The profile covers some 290,000 clones, with nearly 90% appearing a single time and 11% taken by the ten largest. The sequence was obtained from a woman in her twenties or thirties with COVID-19, enrolled during active disease. The specimen was peripheral blood.

CDR3: CASSLVYGNTEAFF. The CDR3 DNA is TGTGCCAGCAGCTTAGTATACGGGAACACTGAAGCTTTCTTT. The V and J genes are TRBV7-9 and TRBJ1-1, with no clear D. The length of the CDR3 is 14 residues. Germline CDR1 reads SEHNR; CDR2 reads FQNEAQ (reference sequence). Trimming took 1 base from V and 1 from J, leaving 7 bases between them.